This passage covers 20 T cell receptor beta chains from one sample sequenced in a study of long-term antiretroviral therapy in people with HIV. The assay used was immunoSEQ (version v3.0), run at survey level. Libraries were prepared by immunoSEQ multiplex PCR; TCRdb keeps only in-frame clonotypes and omits some of them. This sample has around 40,000 clones, with approximately 89% found just once. The specimen comprised unsorted PBMCs, sampled 0.1 years before starting antiretroviral therapy. Source of these receptors: a woman between 50 and 59 years old with HIV.

The V call is TRBV5-4, the J call TRBJ2-3; maybe TRBD1 (8 bases). This CDR3 is built from 16 residues. Per germline, CDR1 SGHNT and CDR2 YYREEE (reference sequence). Trimming took 4 bases from V and 1 from J, leaving 16 bases between them. Written as DNA, the CDR3 is TGTGCCAGCAGCCCCGACAGGGGAGGGGGCACAGATACGCAGTATTTT. This sequence encodes CASSPDRGGGTDTQYF. Full variable domain (outside the CDR3, taken from reference TRBV5-4 and TRBJ2-3): ETGVTQSPTHLIKTRGQQVTLRCSSQSGHNTVSWYQQALGQGPQFIFQYYREEENGRGNFPPRFSGLQFPNYSSELNVNALELDDSALYLCASSPDRGGGTDTQYFGPGTRLTVL.

The chain is built from TRBV6-5 and TRBJ2-2; D is perhaps TRBD1 or TRBD2 (6 bases each). Germline CDR1 is MNHEY and CDR2 is SVGAGI. V was pared by 7 bases and J by 6 bases, with 15 bases between. CDR3 size: 14 residues. CDR3 bases: TGTGCCAGCACCCCGGTCGGGGGCCCCGGGGAGCTGTTTTTT. It yields the protein CASTPVGGPGELFF.

The chain has TRBV9 and TRBJ2-7, with D perhaps TRBD2 (6 bases). Trimming shortened V by 1 base and J by 3 bases, and 11 bases separated the two germline ends. CDR3 size: 14 residues. Germline V gene lookup returns CDR1 SGDLS and CDR2 YYNGEE. This chain's CDR3 is CASSVIDGGYEQYF. For the CDR3, the DNA is TGTGCCAGCAGCGTAATAGACGGGGGCTACGAGCAGTACTTC.

V is TRBV11-1 and J is TRBJ2-2, with D hard to call. The germline CDR1 and CDR2 sequences are SGHAT and FQDESV (reference sequence). V was shortened by 5 bases and J by 4 bases, with 17 bases between the two germline ends. This CDR3 has 16 residues. CDR3 sequence: CASSEAVADSTGELFF. CDR3 nucleotides: TGTGCCAGCAGCGAGGCCGTGGCAGACTCCACCGGGGAGCTGTTTTTT.

This chain joins TRBV18 and TRBJ1-5; 8 bases agree with TRBD1. After removal of 2 bases from V and 4 bases from J, the junction contained 7 bases not matched to a gene. The CDR3 length is 16 residues. Germline assignment: CDR1 KGHSH and CDR2 LQKENI. The CDR3 loop reads CASSPGQGADNQPQHF. As DNA, the CDR3 is TGTGCCAGCTCACCAGGGCAGGGGGCGGATAATCAGCCCCAGCATTTT.

The CDR3 DNA reads TGTGCCAGCAGCCTCGTCCGGGACAGGGGGTATCACGGGGAGCTGTTTTTT. As protein: CASSLVRDRGYHGELFF. This chain links TRBV7-9 with TRBJ2-2; 11 bases match TRBD1. CDR1 is SEHNR, CDR2 FQNEAQ, per germline (reference sequence). J was trimmed by 7 bases and V by 5 bases; bases with no gene match: 12. This CDR3 has 17 amino acids.

The chain has TRBV5-1 and TRBJ1-2; the match to TRBD1 covers 9 bases. This CDR3 is built from 13 residues. In germline, CDR1 is SGHRS, CDR2 YFSETQ. Losses at the gene ends were 5 bases for V and 8 bases for J; bases not matched to a gene: 7. The CDR3 spells CASRQGQGDGYTF. The CDR3 nucleotides are TGCGCCAGCAGGCAGGGACAGGGAGACGGCTACACCTTC.

Concerning this clone: Compared with germline, one end of the junction differs, possibly owing to a read error. The chain combines TRBV18 with TRBJ1-5, with D possibly TRBD1 on 5 matching bases. Germline V gene sequence: CDR1 KGHSH, CDR2 LQKENI. This CDR3 spans 14 amino acids. The CDR3 coding sequence is TGTGCCAGCTCACAGCAGGGTAGCGATCAGCCCCAGCATTTT. It is translated as CASSQQGSDQPQHF.

The J gene is TRBJ1-1, the V gene TRBV9; D gene unclear. Trimming took 0 bases from V and 3 from J, leaving 6 bases between them. Germline CDR1 reads SGDLS; CDR2 reads YYNGEE. The CDR3 is 13 amino acids. DNA for the CDR3: TGTGCCAGCAGCGTAGCTGTGCACACTGAAGCTTTCTTT. This codes for CASSVAVHTEAFF.

The V and J genes are TRBV7-2 and TRBJ1-1; 8 bases align to TRBD1. The CDR3 has 14 amino acids. CDR1 and CDR2 (germline): SGHTA, FQGNSA. V trimming: 1 base; J trimming: 3 bases; junction bases outside the gene matches: 1. This CDR3 reads CASSLGDRYTEAFF. CDR3 DNA: TGTGCCAGCAGCTTAGGGGACAGGTACACTGAAGCTTTCTTT.

For the CDR3, the DNA is TGCGCCAGCAGCGTCGGACAGAACTATGGCTACACCTTC. This encodes CASSVGQNYGYTF. The chain joins TRBV5-1 to TRBJ1-2; TRBD1 might be the D (6 bases). The ends were cut back, 4 bases at V and 2 bases at J, with 9 bases in the middle. CDR3 size: 13 residues. Germline V gene sequence: CDR1 SGHRS, CDR2 YFSETQ.

The chain has TRBV7-3 and TRBJ2-1; D possibly uses TRBD1 or TRBD2 (5 bases each). V shed 2 bases and J shed 0 bases, with 8 bases lying between them. CDR1 and CDR2 from the germline V gene are SGHTA and FQGTGA. The CDR3 runs to 15 residues. The CDR3 spells CASSLEGSSYNEQFF. The CDR3 DNA sequence: TGTGCCAGCAGCTTAGAGGGGAGCTCCTACAATGAGCAGTTCTTC.

The chain's CDR3 is CASSLFGIPTGELFF. CDR3 DNA: TGTGCCAGCAGCTTGTTTGGCATACCCACCGGGGAGCTGTTTTTT. The chain employs TRBV5-4 and TRBJ2-2, with D hard to call. The CDR3 is 15 amino acids. Germline lookup yields CDR1 SGHNT and CDR2 YYREEE (reference sequence). V lost 1 base to trimming and J lost 4 bases, with 11 bases between them.

The J gene is TRBJ2-5, the V gene TRBV2, with unresolved D. CDR1 and CDR2 (germline): SNHLY, FYNNEI. This CDR3 contains 14 residues. V was clipped by 4 bases and J by 2 bases, with 11 bases between them. The CDR3 sequence is CASSGGVRQETQYF. Here the CDR3 DNA reads TGTGCCAGCAGTGGTGGGGTCAGACAAGAGACCCAGTACTTC. The whole variable domain, remainder taken from reference TRBV2 and TRBJ2-5, is EPEVTQTPSHQVTQMGQEVILRCVPISNHLYFYWYRQILGQKVEFLVSFYNNEISEKSEIFDDQFSVERPDGSNFTLKIRSTKLEDSAMYFCASSGGVRQETQYFGPGTRLLVL.

V usage is TRBV7-6 and J usage is TRBJ1-4, with 7 bases identical to TRBD1. With 5 bases clipped from V and 4 bases from J, the junction kept 7 bases outside the gene matches. Per the germline V gene, CDR1 is SGHVS and CDR2 is FNYEAQ. The CDR3 has 15 residues. The CDR3 region is CASSPRDSYNEKLFF. DNA of the CDR3: TGTGCCAGCAGCCCACGGGACAGCTATAATGAAAAACTGTTTTTT.

J is TRBJ1-1 and V is TRBV7-3, with a tentative D call TRBD1 (6 bases). Germline V gives CDR1 SGHTA, CDR2 FQGTGA. The CDR3 runs to 18 residues. V lost 5 bases, J lost 0 bases, and 22 bases lay in between. In nucleotides, the CDR3 is TGTGCCAGCAGCCCGAAAGCCCTTAAGACAGGAGTGAACACTGAAGCTTTCTTT. Protein sequence: CASSPKALKTGVNTEAFF.

The rearrangement uses TRBV7-9 and TRBJ1-2, with a tentative D call TRBD1 (5 bases). Per the germline V gene, CDR1 is SEHNR and CDR2 is FQNEAQ (reference sequence). V lost 4 bases, J lost 6 bases, and 21 bases lay in between. The CDR3 is 16 residues long. CDR3 nucleotides: TGTGCCAGCAGCTCACCCTTGGAGCAGACAGAAAATGGCTACACCTTC. Its protein is CASSSPLEQTENGYTF. Full variable domain (missing parts from reference TRBV7-9 and TRBJ1-2): DTGVSQNPRHKITKRGQNVTFRCDPISEHNRLYWYRQTLGQGPEFLTYFQNEAQLEKSRLLSDRFSAERPKGSFSTLEIQRTEQGDSAMYLCASSSPLEQTENGYTFGSGTRLTVV.

This clone was recorded only once. The rearrangement links TRBV19 to TRBJ1-5, with a possible D match to TRBD1 (5 bases). CDR3 length: 15 amino acids. The germline V gene encodes CDR1 LNHDA and CDR2 SQIVND (reference sequence). V dropped 2 bases and J dropped 5 bases, with 13 bases sitting between them. CDR3 nucleotides: TGTGCCAGTAGTATAAACGTTGGGGGAGATCAGCCCCAGCATTTT. Amino acid sequence: CASSINVGGDQPQHF.

This clone was detected only a few times. V usage is TRBV5-5 and J usage is TRBJ1-1, with unresolved D. The germline V and J ends were trimmed by 1 base and 11 bases, with 12 bases remaining between them. This CDR3 is 12 amino acids long. The V gene's germline CDR1 is SGHKS and CDR2 YYEKEE (reference sequence). The chain's CDR3 is CASSLIGQGAFF. As DNA, the CDR3 is TGTGCCAGCAGCTTGATCGGGCAAGGTGCTTTCTTT.

This clone was detected once. This sequence joins TRBV7-9 and TRBJ2-7, with D perhaps matching TRBD1 (6 bases). V lost 9 bases to trimming and J lost 2 bases, with 17 bases between them. CDR1 SEHNR and CDR2 FQNEAQ come from the germline V gene (reference sequence). There are 14 residues in the CDR3. The CDR3 region has the DNA TGTGCCAGTTTAGAGGGAGAGGGGGCCTACGAGCAGTACTTC. It is translated as CASLEGEGAYEQYF.